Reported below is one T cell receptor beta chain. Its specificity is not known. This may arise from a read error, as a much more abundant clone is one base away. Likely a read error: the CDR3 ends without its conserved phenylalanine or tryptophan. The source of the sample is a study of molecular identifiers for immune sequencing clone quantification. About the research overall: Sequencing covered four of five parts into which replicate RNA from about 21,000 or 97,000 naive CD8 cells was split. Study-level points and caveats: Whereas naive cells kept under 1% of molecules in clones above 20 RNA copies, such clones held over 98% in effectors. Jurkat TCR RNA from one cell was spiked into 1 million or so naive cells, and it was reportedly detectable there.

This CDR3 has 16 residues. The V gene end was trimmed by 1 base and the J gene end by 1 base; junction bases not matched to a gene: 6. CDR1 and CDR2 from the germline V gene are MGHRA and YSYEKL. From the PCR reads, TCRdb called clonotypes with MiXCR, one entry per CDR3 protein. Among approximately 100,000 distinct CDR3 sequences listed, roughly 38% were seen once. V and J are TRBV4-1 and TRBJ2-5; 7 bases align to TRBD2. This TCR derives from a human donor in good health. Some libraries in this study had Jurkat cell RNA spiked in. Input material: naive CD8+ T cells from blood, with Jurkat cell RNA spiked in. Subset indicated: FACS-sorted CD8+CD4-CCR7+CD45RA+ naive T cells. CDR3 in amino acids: CASSQGGSPIQETQYI. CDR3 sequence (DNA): TGCGCCAGCAGCCAAGGCGGGAGCCCCATCCAAGAGACCCAGTACATC.